This is a list of T cell receptor beta chains from one sample in a study of blood T cell repertoires in COVID-19. Profiling relied on immunoSEQ multiplex PCR, and the TCRdb table lists in-frame clones only, not all of them. This sample has approximately 260,000 clones, with almost 90% found just once. What was sequenced was peripheral blood. The receptors stem from a woman aged 55-70 years with COVID-19, enrolled during active disease. Both conserved end residues are part of each CDR3. D genes are given only for firm matches. A row's size may be missing; if present it is once, few, many or a size class.

clone size: -
J gene: TRBJ1-4
D gene: -
V gene: TRBV5-6
CDR3 DNA: TGTGCCAGCAGCTTTTCCCCTAACAGTGCAACTAATGAAAAACTGTTTTTT
CDR3 protein: CASSFSPNSATNEKLFF

clone size: -
J gene: TRBJ1-4
D gene: TRBD1
V gene: TRBV4-2
CDR3 DNA: TGTGCCAGCAGCCAAGAGACAGGGGCTAATGAAAAACTGTTTTTT
CDR3 protein: CASSQETGANEKLFF

clone size: -
J gene: TRBJ1-5
D gene: TRBD1
V gene: TRBV7-9
CDR3 DNA: TGTGCCAGCAGCTTTTCAGGGGGCTGGAATCAGCCCCAGCATTTT
CDR3 protein: CASSFSGGWNQPQHF

clone size: -
J gene: TRBJ1-5
D gene: TRBD1
V gene: TRBV6-2/TRBV6-3
CDR3 DNA: TGTGCCAGCAGTACCCCCGGGACAGGGTTCATCAATCAGCCCCAGCATTTT
CDR3 protein: CASSTPGTGFINQPQHF

clone size: -
J gene: TRBJ2-1
D gene: TRBD2
V gene: TRBV5-4
CDR3 DNA: TGTGCCAGCAGCCTTGGGACTAGCGGGGGGTACAATGAGCAGTTCTTC
CDR3 protein: CASSLGTSGGYNEQFF

clone size: -
J gene: TRBJ2-1
D gene: TRBD2
V gene: TRBV6-6
CDR3 DNA: TGTGCCAGCAAAACTAGCGGGGGACTCTACAATGAGCAGTTCTTC
CDR3 protein: CASKTSGGLYNEQFF

clone size: once
J gene: TRBJ2-3
D gene: -
V gene: TRBV9
CDR3 DNA: TGTGCCAGCAGCGTAGGGGGTAGCGAGATCACAGATACGCAGTATTTT
CDR3 protein: CASSVGGSEITDTQYF

clone size: -
J gene: TRBJ1-3
D gene: TRBD1
V gene: TRBV15
CDR3 DNA: TGTGCCACCAGTGCACTCTCAGGGGGCTCTGGAAACACCATATATTTT
CDR3 protein: CATSALSGGSGNTIYF

clone size: -
J gene: TRBJ1-1
D gene: -
V gene: TRBV5-1
CDR3 DNA: TGCGCCAGCAGCGGAGCAGGGCTTAGGGACACTGAAGCTTTCTTT
CDR3 protein: CASSGAGLRDTEAFF

clone size: -
J gene: TRBJ1-2
D gene: TRBD1
V gene: TRBV5-4
CDR3 DNA: TGTGCCAGCAGCTTACCAACCGGGACAGCGATTACTAACTATGGCTACACCTTC
CDR3 protein: CASSLPTGTAITNYGYTF

clone size: -
J gene: TRBJ2-7
D gene: TRBD2
V gene: TRBV20-1
CDR3 DNA: TGCAGTGCTAGTAGCGGGGGAGTAAGTGGCTACGAGCAGTACTTC
CDR3 protein: CSASSGGVSGYEQYF

clone size: few
J gene: TRBJ1-5
D gene: -
V gene: TRBV6-4
CDR3 DNA: TGTGCCAGCAGTTCCGACAGAGATCAGCCCCAGCATTTT
CDR3 protein: CASSSDRDQPQHF

clone size: -
J gene: TRBJ1-1
D gene: -
V gene: TRBV2
CDR3 DNA: TGTGCCAGCAGTGACAGGGGTACCACTGAAGCTTTCTTT
CDR3 protein: CASSDRGTTEAFF

clone size: -
J gene: TRBJ2-7
D gene: -
V gene: TRBV5-5
CDR3 DNA: TGTGCCAGCAGCTCGCAATATAGCTCCTACGAGCAGTACTTC
CDR3 protein: CASSSQYSSYEQYF

clone size: -
J gene: TRBJ1-1
D gene: -
V gene: TRBV29-1
CDR3 DNA: TGCAGCGTCCGGACGGTCCGGGGTGAAGCTTTCTTT
CDR3 protein: CSVRTVRGEAFF

clone size: -
J gene: TRBJ2-2
D gene: TRBD2
V gene: TRBV7-9
CDR3 DNA: TGTGCCAGCAGCTCCACGGGACTAGCGGGGACCACCGGGGAGCTGTTTTTT
CDR3 protein: CASSSTGLAGTTGELFF

clone size: few
J gene: TRBJ2-7
D gene: -
V gene: TRBV6-5
CDR3 DNA: TGTGCCAGCAGTTACTCGATCGGGTCTCTCGAGCAGTACTTC
CDR3 protein: CASSYSIGSLEQYF

clone size: -
J gene: TRBJ1-4
D gene: -
V gene: TRBV7-2
CDR3 DNA: TGTGCCAGCAGGCTAGGGGCCCTGGGAGAAAAACTGTTTTTT
CDR3 protein: CASRLGALGEKLFF

clone size: -
J gene: TRBJ1-4
D gene: -
V gene: TRBV25-1
CDR3 DNA: TGTGCCAGCGGCAGGAACGAAAAACTGTTTTTT
CDR3 protein: CASGRNEKLFF

clone size: -
J gene: TRBJ1-1
D gene: TRBD1
V gene: TRBV5-1
CDR3 DNA: TGCGCCAGCAGGTTGACAGGGGTGAACACTGAAGCTTTCTTT
CDR3 protein: CASRLTGVNTEAFF

clone size: -
J gene: TRBJ2-2
D gene: -
V gene: TRBV7-9
CDR3 DNA: TGTGCCAGCAGTAGTCCCCCGGTCACGAACACCGGGGAGCTGTTTTTT
CDR3 protein: CASSSPPVTNTGELFF

clone size: -
J gene: TRBJ1-1
D gene: TRBD1
V gene: TRBV25-1
CDR3 DNA: TGTGCCAGCAGTCCCCGAGACGACAGGGACACTGAAGCTTTCTTT
CDR3 protein: CASSPRDDRDTEAFF

clone size: -
J gene: TRBJ2-1
D gene: TRBD1
V gene: TRBV9
CDR3 DNA: TGTGCCAGCAGCGAAATGGGACAGGCACCCAATGAGCAGTTCTTC
CDR3 protein: CASSEMGQAPNEQFF

clone size: -
J gene: TRBJ1-1
D gene: -
V gene: TRBV5-6
CDR3 DNA: TGTGCCAGCAGCTCCAGGGTGAGAGCGGGAACTGAAGCTTTCTTT
CDR3 protein: CASSSRVRAGTEAFF

clone size: -
J gene: TRBJ2-1
D gene: TRBD2
V gene: TRBV9
CDR3 DNA: TGTGCCAGCAGCGGGACTAGCGGGGGGTTTGAGCAGTTCTTC
CDR3 protein: CASSGTSGGFEQFF

clone size: -
J gene: TRBJ1-6
D gene: TRBD1
V gene: TRBV19
CDR3 DNA: TGTGCCAGTACAAAAGCCGGGACAGGGGTATACTCACCCCTCCACTTT
CDR3 protein: CASTKAGTGVYSPLHF

clone size: -
J gene: TRBJ2-3
D gene: TRBD2
V gene: TRBV5-1
CDR3 DNA: TGCGCCAGCAGCTTGGTTAGCGGGGGGACGGATACGCAGTATTTT
CDR3 protein: CASSLVSGGTDTQYF

clone size: -
J gene: TRBJ1-5
D gene: -
V gene: TRBV19
CDR3 DNA: TGTGCCAGTAGTACCAAATACAGGGACCATCAGCCCCAGCATTTT
CDR3 protein: CASSTKYRDHQPQHF

clone size: -
J gene: TRBJ1-5
D gene: TRBD1
V gene: TRBV20-1
CDR3 DNA: TGCAGTGCCTCAGGTCGGGGACAGCAGCATTTT
CDR3 protein: CSASGRGQQHF

clone size: -
J gene: TRBJ1-1
D gene: -
V gene: TRBV18
CDR3 DNA: TGTGCCAGCTCACCAGAGGGGGTCGGAACTGAAGCTTTCTTT
CDR3 protein: CASSPEGVGTEAFF

clone size: -
J gene: TRBJ2-5
D gene: -
V gene: TRBV7-9
CDR3 DNA: TGTGCCAGCAGCTTAGCGGCCAGAACCGAGACCCAGTACTTC
CDR3 protein: CASSLAARTETQYF

clone size: -
J gene: TRBJ2-6
D gene: -
V gene: TRBV19
CDR3 DNA: TGTGCCAGTAACCCGAGGAGGGCCGCTTTTTCTGGGGCCAACGTCCTGACTTTC
CDR3 protein: CASNPRRAAFSGANVLTF

clone size: -
J gene: TRBJ2-6
D gene: -
V gene: TRBV4-3
CDR3 DNA: TGCGCCAGCAGCCAAGATACGGTCCTGGGGCTCTCTGGGGCCAACGTCCTGACTTTC
CDR3 protein: CASSQDTVLGLSGANVLTF

clone size: -
J gene: TRBJ1-2
D gene: -
V gene: TRBV6-2/TRBV6-3
CDR3 DNA: TGTGCCAGCAGCCACCCGACACTCTACTATGGCTACACCTTC
CDR3 protein: CASSHPTLYYGYTF

clone size: -
J gene: TRBJ1-1
D gene: -
V gene: TRBV25-1
CDR3 DNA: TGTGCCAGCCGATTGGGACATTCGAACACTGAAGCTTTCTTT
CDR3 protein: CASRLGHSNTEAFF

clone size: -
J gene: TRBJ1-2
D gene: -
V gene: TRBV11-2
CDR3 DNA: TGTGCCAGCAGCTTAGCGGGATTTGATGGCTACACCTTC
CDR3 protein: CASSLAGFDGYTF

clone size: -
J gene: TRBJ1-6
D gene: -
V gene: TRBV6-5
CDR3 DNA: TGTGCCACCACAGGGTTTCAGTCACCCCTCCACTTT
CDR3 protein: CATTGFQSPLHF

clone size: -
J gene: TRBJ1-6
D gene: TRBD1
V gene: TRBV6-2/TRBV6-3
CDR3 DNA: TGTGCCAGCAGTAACAGGGGAAGAACCCTCCACTTT
CDR3 protein: CASSNRGRTLHF

clone size: -
J gene: TRBJ1-4
D gene: -
V gene: TRBV27
CDR3 DNA: TGTGCCAGCAGTTTCCACGGGGCTAATGAAAAACTGTTTTTT
CDR3 protein: CASSFHGANEKLFF

clone size: once
J gene: TRBJ1-4
D gene: -
V gene: TRBV6-6
CDR3 DNA: TGTGCCAGCAGTTACAGGCAGGGAAGGGAAAAACTGTTTTTT
CDR3 protein: CASSYRQGREKLFF

clone size: -
J gene: TRBJ1-2
D gene: TRBD1
V gene: TRBV27
CDR3 DNA: TGTGCCAGCAGTCCAGGGGGCGTCAGGTATGGCTACACCTTC
CDR3 protein: CASSPGGVRYGYTF

clone size: -
J gene: TRBJ2-2
D gene: -
V gene: TRBV13
CDR3 DNA: TGTGCCAGCAGCTTAGGTGGGGGCTCTGTATCCGGGGAGCTGTTTTTT
CDR3 protein: CASSLGGGSVSGELFF

clone size: -
J gene: TRBJ2-1
D gene: TRBD1
V gene: TRBV27
CDR3 DNA: TGTGCCAGCAGTTGGGACAGGGTTCAAAATGAGCAGTTCTTC
CDR3 protein: CASSWDRVQNEQFF

clone size: once
J gene: TRBJ1-3
D gene: -
V gene: TRBV2
CDR3 DNA: TGTGCCAGCAGTGCGCAGGGGATATCTGGAAACACCATATATTTT
CDR3 protein: CASSAQGISGNTIYF

clone size: -
J gene: TRBJ2-4
D gene: TRBD2
V gene: TRBV4-1
CDR3 DNA: TGCGCCAGCAGCCAGTTAATAGCGGGGGGTTCGCTGCCGGCCAAAAACATTCAGTACTTC
CDR3 protein: CASSQLIAGGSLPAKNIQYF

clone size: -
J gene: TRBJ2-7
D gene: TRBD1
V gene: TRBV27
CDR3 DNA: TGTGCCAGCAGTGGAACCCGGGACAGGTTCTCCTACGAGCAGTACTTC
CDR3 protein: CASSGTRDRFSYEQYF

clone size: -
J gene: TRBJ1-2
D gene: -
V gene: TRBV6-5
CDR3 DNA: TGTGCCAGCATTTTCAGCTATGGCTACACCTTC
CDR3 protein: CASIFSYGYTF

clone size: -
J gene: TRBJ2-6
D gene: -
V gene: TRBV19
CDR3 DNA: TGTGCCAGTATGAGGAGGACAGCCGGTACGGGGGCCAACGTCCTGACTTTC
CDR3 protein: CASMRRTAGTGANVLTF

clone size: -
J gene: TRBJ1-4
D gene: -
V gene: TRBV20-1
CDR3 DNA: TGCAGTGCTAGCTCGGGACACCAGTGCTTTTTT
CDR3 protein: CSASSGHQCFF

clone size: -
J gene: TRBJ1-6
D gene: -
V gene: TRBV30
CDR3 DNA: TGTGCCTGGAGTAAACTGGACAACCATAATTCACCCCTCCACTTT
CDR3 protein: CAWSKLDNHNSPLHF

clone size: -
J gene: TRBJ1-2
D gene: -
V gene: TRBV24-1
CDR3 DNA: TGTGCCACCAGTGATGCCGGCGGCTGGGAGAACACCTTC
CDR3 protein: CATSDAGGWENTF

clone size: -
J gene: TRBJ1-5
D gene: -
V gene: TRBV29-1
CDR3 DNA: TGCAGCGTTGGGGGGCCCGATCAGCCCCAGCATTTT
CDR3 protein: CSVGGPDQPQHF

clone size: -
J gene: TRBJ1-6
D gene: -
V gene: TRBV25-1
CDR3 DNA: TGTGCCAGCGGGCACCCCGGGGAGGTCCATAATTCACCCCTCCACTTT
CDR3 protein: CASGHPGEVHNSPLHF

clone size: -
J gene: TRBJ2-1
D gene: TRBD2
V gene: TRBV4-1
CDR3 DNA: TGCGCCAGCAGCCCCTTTTCGGATACTAGCGTCAACAATGAGCAGTTCTTC
CDR3 protein: CASSPFSDTSVNNEQFF

clone size: -
J gene: TRBJ2-7
D gene: -
V gene: TRBV9
CDR3 DNA: TGTGCCAGCAGCTCCGGGGGACCAACCTACGAGCAGTACTTC
CDR3 protein: CASSSGGPTYEQYF

clone size: once
J gene: TRBJ1-2
D gene: -
V gene: TRBV9
CDR3 DNA: TGTGCCAGCAGCCTCCGTGGAGAGGGGAGGGGCTACACCTTC
CDR3 protein: CASSLRGEGRGYTF

clone size: -
J gene: TRBJ2-1
D gene: TRBD1
V gene: TRBV15
CDR3 DNA: TGTGCCACCAGCAGAGCCGGACAGGGCAGGGAGCAGTTCTTC
CDR3 protein: CATSRAGQGREQFF

clone size: -
J gene: TRBJ2-7
D gene: -
V gene: TRBV6-1
CDR3 DNA: TGTGCCAGCAGTGAACCTAGCCCGAGCTCCTACGAGCAGTACTTC
CDR3 protein: CASSEPSPSSYEQYF

clone size: few
J gene: TRBJ2-2
D gene: TRBD1
V gene: TRBV4-3
CDR3 DNA: TGCGCCAGCAGCCAAGGCCCGGGACAGGTCGCCGGGGAGCTGTTTTTT
CDR3 protein: CASSQGPGQVAGELFF